Below are 29 T cell receptor beta chains sequenced from a single sample in a study of blood T cell repertoires in COVID-19. The protocol was immunoSEQ multiplex PCR, while the TCRdb copy is restricted to in-frame clones and leaves out a portion. The sample consists of under 300,000 clones, 84% of them appearing once. The specimen sequenced was peripheral blood. The receptors shown here come from a woman in her 40s who had recovered from COVID-19.

V is TRBV7-9 and J is TRBJ2-5; 7 bases line up with TRBD2. V shed 0 bases and J 5 bases; nucleotides not matched to a gene: 9. The CDR3 is 16 amino acids. CDR1 SEHNR and CDR2 FQNEAQ come from the germline V gene (reference sequence). The DNA for the CDR3 is TGTGCCAGCAGCTTAGCGTTAATACTAGCGAGGGAGACCCAGTACTTC. The encoded protein is CASSLALILARETQYF.

The gene calls are TRBV18 and TRBJ2-7, with 8 bases lining up with TRBD1. CDR3 length: 15 residues. J gave up 4 bases and V 3 bases, and 8 bases lay outside the gene matches. CDR1 KGHSH and CDR2 LQKENI come from the germline V gene. In DNA, the CDR3 is TGTGCCAGCTCACCCGGGACAGGTGGGAATTACGAGCAGTACTTC. It yields the protein CASSPGTGGNYEQYF.

The CDR3 sequence: CASSPGDSNQPQHF. The CDR3, as DNA: TGCGCCAGCAGTCCGGGAGATAGCAATCAGCCCCAGCATTTT. This sequence joins TRBV5-1 and TRBJ1-5, with D unclear. The CDR3 has 14 amino acids. Germline loops: CDR1 SGHRS, CDR2 YFSETQ. The V gene lost 5 bases and the J gene lost 0 bases, with 9 bases spanning the gap.

On this clone: This may be a read error: a much more frequent sequence differs by one nucleotide. The V gene is TRBV27, the J gene TRBJ1-1; D unclear. This CDR3 has 11 residues. Germline V lookup: CDR1 MNHEY, CDR2 SMNVEV (reference sequence). Trimming stripped 6 bases from V and 1 base from J, with 3 bases between. CDR3 nucleotides: TGTGCCAGCAGACAGAACACTGAAGCTTTCTTT. Amino acid sequence: CASRQNTEAFF.

This chain uses TRBV5-1 with TRBJ2-1; D might be TRBD1 (6 bases). This CDR3 has 14 residues. Trimming stripped 2 bases from V and 7 bases from J, with 13 bases between. Germline CDR1 SGHRS, CDR2 YFSETQ. The chain's CDR3 is CASSLRGTLNEQFF. The CDR3 DNA sequence: TGCGCCAGCAGCTTAAGGGGGACATTGAATGAGCAGTTCTTC. Combining the CDR3 with reference TRBV5-1 and TRBJ2-1 gives the whole variable domain KAGVTQTPRYLIKTRGQQVTLSCSPISGHRSVSWYQQTPGQGLQFLFEYFSETQRNKGNFPGRFSGRQFSNSRSEMNVSTLELGDSALYLCASSLRGTLNEQFFGPGTRLTVL.

The chain is built from TRBV9 and TRBJ2-7, with TRBD2 matching over 9 bases. The CDR3 has 15 amino acids. V lost 0 bases, J lost 2 bases, and 3 bases stayed unmatched. Germline CDR1 SGDLS, CDR2 YYNGEE. The CDR3 sequence is CASSVGVAGAYEQYF. Written as DNA, the CDR3 is TGTGCCAGCAGCGTAGGGGTAGCGGGGGCCTACGAGCAGTACTTC.

Here the CDR3 DNA reads TGTGCCAGCAGCTTAGCAAACAGGGGAATGAACACTGAAGCTTTCTTT. Its protein product is CASSLANRGMNTEAFF. The chain has TRBV7-8 and TRBJ1-1, with 7 positions matching TRBD1. This CDR3 region has 16 residues. Looked up from germline, CDR1 is SGHVS and CDR2 is FQNEAQ. V was clipped by 0 bases and J by 0 bases; unmatched bases: 4.

The chain combines TRBV28 with TRBJ1-2; 10 bases are shared with TRBD1. The J segment lost 4 bases and the V segment lost 6 bases, leaving 11 bases of the junction unmatched. Germline CDR1 is MDHEN and CDR2 is SYDVKM. This CDR3 has 16 amino acids. CDR3 bases: TGTGCCAGCAGCGAGACAGGGGGCGCGCCCGCCTATGGCTACACCTTC. Protein sequence: CASSETGGAPAYGYTF.

The rearrangement links TRBV3-1 (or the pseudogene TRBV3-2) to TRBJ1-2, with a tentative D call TRBD1 (5 bases). With 2 bases removed from V and 1 base from J, the gap between germline ends came to 14 bases. The germline gives CDR1 LGHDT, CDR2 YNNKEL (reference sequence). The CDR3 runs to 16 residues. Here the CDR3 DNA reads TGTGCCAGCAGCCAACTTACGGGGGTTATTAACTATGGCTACACCTTC. Amino acid sequence: CASSQLTGVINYGYTF.

V is TRBV11-2 and J is TRBJ2-3; 7 bases match TRBD1. CDR1 is SGHAT and CDR2 is FQNNGV in the germline V gene. After removal of 3 bases from V and 4 bases from J, the junction contained 4 bases not matched to a gene. The CDR3 runs to 14 residues. The CDR3 loop is CASSLVQGSDTQYF. The CDR3 region has the DNA TGTGCCAGCAGCTTGGTACAGGGGTCAGATACGCAGTATTTT.

The chain joins TRBV7-2 to TRBJ2-3; TRBD2 is a possible D gene (5 bases). This CDR3 is 13 amino acids long. V lost 2 bases and J lost 4, with 7 bases in between. Germline V lookup: CDR1 SGHTA, CDR2 FQGNSA. The CDR3 DNA is TGTGCCAGCAGCTTACTAGCCCCAGATACGCAGTATTTT. Protein: CASSLLAPDTQYF.

CDR3 in DNA: TGTGCCAGCAGCCCCCCCGGGACAGGGAACAATGAGCAGTTCTTC. It codes for CASSPPGTGNNEQFF. The chain joins TRBV7-6 to TRBJ2-1; 9 bases map to TRBD1. CDR1 is SGHVS and CDR2 is FNYEAQ in the germline V gene. J lost 5 bases, V lost 5 bases, and 7 bases had no gene match. The length of the CDR3 is 15 residues. The full variable domain, its missing parts supplied by reference TRBV7-6 and TRBJ2-1, is GAGVSQSPRYKVTKRGQDVALRCDPISGHVSLYWYRQALGQGPEFLTYFNYEAQQDKSGLPNDRFSAERPEGSISTLTIQRTEQRDSAMYRCASSPPGTGNNEQFFGPGTRLTVL.

The chain links TRBV15 to TRBJ1-5; D is possibly TRBD1 (5 bases). The CDR3 has 20 residues. Germline CDR1 LNHNV, CDR2 YYDKDF (reference sequence). Trimming shortened V by 1 base and J by 6 bases, and 28 bases separated the two germline ends. The CDR3 loop is CATSRGLRRKGGAEAQPQHF. DNA for the CDR3: TGTGCCACCAGCAGAGGATTAAGGAGAAAGGGAGGGGCTGAGGCTCAGCCCCAGCATTTT.

This clone has just one count. The J gene is TRBJ2-7, the V gene TRBV28; 14 nucleotides align to TRBD2. This CDR3 region has 19 residues. The J segment lost 2 bases and the V segment lost 2 bases, leaving 11 bases of the junction unmatched. Germline loops: CDR1 MDHEN, CDR2 SYDVKM. In DNA form, the CDR3 reads TGTGCCAGCAGTTTAGCACTTGGGACTAGCGGGGGCCGTACCTACGAGCAGTACTTC. Residues: CASSLALGTSGGRTYEQYF.

The CDR3 nucleotides are TGTGCCAGCAGCCAGGTGGGGGACAGGAGTTCACCCCTCCACTTT. This codes for CASSQVGDRSSPLHF. This chain uses TRBV7-2 with TRBJ1-6; 8 positions match TRBD1. This CDR3 comprises 15 residues. Trimming removed 5 bases from V and 9 bases from J; junction bases left unmatched: 9. Germline V gene sequence: CDR1 SGHTA, CDR2 FQGNSA.

The chain combines TRBV11-2 with TRBJ2-1, with 8 bases aligning to TRBD2. Germline CDR1 SGHAT, CDR2 FQNNGV. The CDR3 covers 15 residues. J was trimmed by 2 bases and V by 3 bases; bases with no gene match: 3. The CDR3 DNA sequence: TGTGCCAGCAGCTTCCCCGGGGGGGCCTACAATGAGCAGTTCTTC. This gives the protein CASSFPGGAYNEQFF.

The J gene is TRBJ1-2, the V gene TRBV4-3; perhaps TRBD1 as D (6 bases). The CDR3 covers 16 residues. From germline, CDR1 is LGHNA and CDR2 YSLEER. V was trimmed by 0 bases and J by 3 bases, leaving 14 bases between them. The CDR3 DNA is TGCGCCAGCAGCCAAGATGGGGGCGGGCTCTACTATGGCTACACCTTC. Its protein is CASSQDGGGLYYGYTF.

This clone has only one observation. This CDR3 is CASSLTGGNTEAFF. The CDR3 coding sequence is TGCGCCAGCAGCTTAACGGGTGGGAACACTGAAGCTTTCTTT. This sequence joins TRBV5-1 and TRBJ1-1; D is undetermined. Trimming removed 2 bases at V and 1 base at J, with 9 bases between. Germline V gene sequence: CDR1 SGHRS, CDR2 YFSETQ. This CDR3 region has 14 residues.

The chain has TRBV6-5 and TRBJ1-2, with 7 bases matching TRBD1. This CDR3 is 13 amino acids long. CDR1 is MNHEY and CDR2 is SVGAGI in the germline V gene. V lost 3 bases, J lost 4 bases, and 2 bases stayed unmatched. DNA for the CDR3: TGTGCCAGCAGTTATCCAGGGGGCTATGGCTACACCTTC. This sequence encodes CASSYPGGYGYTF.

With regard to this clone: At one end, the junction sequence differs from germline, possibly due to a read error. The chain is built from TRBV6-1 and TRBJ1-2; 9 bases line up with TRBD1. Germline assignment: CDR1 MNHNS and CDR2 SASEGT. CDR3 length: 20 amino acids. Written as DNA, the CDR3 is TGTGCCAGCAGCGAAGGGGTGGGGGGACAGGGACTCTCTGGTGACTATGGCTACACCTTC. Translated, it gives CASSEGVGGQGLSGDYGYTF.

The rearrangement links TRBV10-3 to TRBJ2-3; D remains unclear. CDR1 ENHRY and CDR2 SYGVKD come from the germline V gene. V was trimmed by 7 bases and J by 1 base, leaving 12 bases between them. CDR3 size: 14 residues. CDR3 bases: TGTGCCATCACCACGCCAGGCCGCACAGATACGCAGTATTTT. Protein: CAITTPGRTDTQYF.

The V and J genes are TRBV29-1 and TRBJ1-1; D remains unclear. Deletions cut 2 bases from V and 7 bases from J, with 8 bases between. CDR1 SQVTM and CDR2 ANQGSEA come from the germline V gene. The CDR3 is made up of 11 amino acids. The CDR3 bases are TGCAGCGTTGAAACGAGGTATGAAGCTTTCTTT. It translates to CSVETRYEAFF. Based on the CDR3 plus reference TRBV29-1 and TRBJ1-1, the full variable domain is SAVISQKPSRDICQRGTSLTIQCQVDSQVTMMFWYRQQPGQSLTLIATANQGSEATYESGFVIDKFPISRPNLTFSTLTVSNMSPEDSSIYLCSVETRYEAFFGQGTRLTVV.

J is TRBJ1-6 and V is TRBV9; 7 bases fit TRBD1. Germline lookup yields CDR1 SGDLS and CDR2 YYNGEE. The CDR3 length is 13 residues. The V gene end was trimmed by 3 bases and the J gene end by 8 bases; junction bases not matched to a gene: 2. The CDR3 sequence is CASSGTGDSPLHF. The CDR3 nucleotides read TGTGCCAGCAGCGGCACAGGGGATTCACCCCTCCACTTT.

The chain employs TRBV4-2 and TRBJ2-3; 9 bases line up with TRBD2. In germline, CDR1 is LGHNA, CDR2 YNFKEQ. V was clipped by 2 bases and J by 6 bases; unmatched bases: 18. The CDR3 extends over 19 amino acids. This chain's CDR3 is CASSQPGPTGAGGHDTQYF. In nucleotides, the CDR3 is TGTGCCAGCAGCCAACCTGGACCAACGGGGGCGGGGGGGCATGATACGCAGTATTTT.

The V and J genes are TRBV7-2 and TRBJ1-1; D remains ambiguous. Germline CDR1 SGHTA, CDR2 FQGNSA. The CDR3 is 13 amino acids. Trimming took 3 bases from V and 2 from J, leaving 7 bases between them. The CDR3 coding sequence is TGTGCCAGCAGCTTCGGGTCTAACACTGAAGCTTTCTTT. This translates into CASSFGSNTEAFF.

The chain combines TRBV11-2 with TRBJ2-1; D unresolved. The length of the CDR3 is 13 residues. The germline V gene encodes CDR1 SGHAT and CDR2 FQNNGV. The V end lost 3 bases, the J end lost 9 bases, and 12 bases lay between the germline ends. CDR3 residues: CASSFAYFGEQFF. The CDR3 bases are TGTGCCAGCAGCTTTGCGTATTTTGGTGAGCAGTTCTTC.

This chain joins TRBV5-1 and TRBJ2-3; 10 bases agree with TRBD1. The germline gives CDR1 SGHRS, CDR2 YFSETQ. The ends lost 4 bases at V and 4 bases at J; junction bases unmatched: 12. This CDR3 contains 17 residues. The CDR3 is CASSRGPTGTGADTQYF. The CDR3, as DNA: TGCGCCAGCAGCAGAGGTCCAACCGGGACAGGGGCAGATACGCAGTATTTT.

This clone was observed a handful of times. This rearrangement joins TRBV10-1 to TRBJ2-2, with D maybe TRBD1 (5 bases). The CDR3 is 16 residues long. V lost 3 bases to trimming and J lost 6 bases, with 17 bases between them. Germline CDR1 is WNHNN and CDR2 is SYGVQD (reference sequence). The CDR3 reads CASSELPGSGPGELFF. For the CDR3, the DNA is TGCGCCAGCAGTGAATTGCCAGGGTCGGGCCCCGGGGAGCTGTTTTTT.

The chain combines TRBV5-1 with TRBJ1-6; weak D call: TRBD1 (5 bases). Germline V gene sequence: CDR1 SGHRS, CDR2 YFSETQ. This CDR3 has 16 residues. With 4 bases removed from V and 7 bases from J, the gap between germline ends came to 18 bases. This chain's CDR3 is CASSPVGGSMNSPLHF. CDR3 in DNA: TGCGCCAGCAGCCCGGTCGGGGGGAGTATGAATTCACCCCTCCACTTT.